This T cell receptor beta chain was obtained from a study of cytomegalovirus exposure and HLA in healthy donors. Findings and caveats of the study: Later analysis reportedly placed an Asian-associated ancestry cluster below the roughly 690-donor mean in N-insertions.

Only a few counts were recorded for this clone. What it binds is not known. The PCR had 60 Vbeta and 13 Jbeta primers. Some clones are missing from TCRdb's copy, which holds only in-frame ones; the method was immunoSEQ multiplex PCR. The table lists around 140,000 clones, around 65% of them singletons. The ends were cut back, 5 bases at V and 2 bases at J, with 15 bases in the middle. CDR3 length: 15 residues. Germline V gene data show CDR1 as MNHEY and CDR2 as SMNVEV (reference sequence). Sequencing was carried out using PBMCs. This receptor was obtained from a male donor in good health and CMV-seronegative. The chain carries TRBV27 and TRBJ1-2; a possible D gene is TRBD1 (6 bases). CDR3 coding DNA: TGTGCCAGCAGTCCAGGGACAAGAAGAAACTATGGCTACACCTTC. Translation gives CASSPGTRRNYGYTF.